This T cell receptor beta chain came from a study of shared clonotypes between healthy human individuals. Findings of the study overall: Sharing of clonotypes among donors was expected to vary with sequencing depth.

Germline CDR1 SNHLY, CDR2 FYNNEI. This CDR3 comprises 12 residues. The V end lost 6 bases, the J end lost 11 bases, and 15 bases lay between the germline ends. Donors included only healthy HIV-negative adults lacking recent acute infections or vaccinations. Negatively enriched CD4+ T cells were divided by CD45RA into naive and memory. The data were produced by immunoSEQ multiplex PCR, yet TCRdb's version contains in-frame clones alone and is incomplete. This table has roughly 2.4 million clones, around 95% appearing once. With respect to this clone: The antigen is undetermined.

The chain uses TRBV2 and TRBJ2-3; TRBD2 might be the D (5 bases). Sequencing was performed on naive CD4+ T cells sorted from blood. Described subset: CD45RA+ positively selected. This receptor was obtained from a young man in good health. The CDR3 nucleotides are TGTGCCAGCAGAACGGACTCGCCCAAGCAGTATTTT. Its protein is CASRTDSPKQYF.